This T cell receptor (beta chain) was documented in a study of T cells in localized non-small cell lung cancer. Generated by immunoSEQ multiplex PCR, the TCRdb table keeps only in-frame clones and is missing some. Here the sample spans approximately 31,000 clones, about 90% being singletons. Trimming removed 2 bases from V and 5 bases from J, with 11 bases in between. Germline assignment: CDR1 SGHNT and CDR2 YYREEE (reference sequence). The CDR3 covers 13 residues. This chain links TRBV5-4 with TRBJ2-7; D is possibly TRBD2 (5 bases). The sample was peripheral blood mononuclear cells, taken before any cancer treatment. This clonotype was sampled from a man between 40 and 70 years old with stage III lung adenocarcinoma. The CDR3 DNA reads TGTGCCAGCAGCTTAGTACAGCGGAACGAGCAGTACTTC. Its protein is CASSLVQRNEQYF. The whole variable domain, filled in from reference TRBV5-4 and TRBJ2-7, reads ETGVTQSPTHLIKTRGQQVTLRCSSQSGHNTVSWYQQALGQGPQFIFQYYREEENGRGNFPPRFSGLQFPNYSSELNVNALELDDSALYLCASSLVQRNEQYFGPGTRLTVT.